The present entry profiles one TCR beta chain with its context. This sample stems from a study of blood T cell repertoires in COVID-19. Across the study: PBMCs, B-cell-depleted T cells, or T cells were the source of the cDNA or gDNA that made up the material.

Germline V gives CDR1 SEHNR, CDR2 FQNEAQ (reference sequence). The CDR3 has 14 amino acids. V dropped 5 bases and J dropped 8; count of bases not matched to a gene: 8. Repertoires were generated with immunoSEQ multiplex PCR, while TCRdb's copy carries only in-frame clones and drops some. The data contain 200,000 to 250,000 clones, roughly 80% of them singletons. Material for sequencing was peripheral blood. This clonotype was obtained from a woman in her fifties or sixties with acute or convalescent COVID-19. This rearrangement joins TRBV7-9 to TRBJ1-4; the match to TRBD1 covers 7 bases. The CDR3 reads CASSNTGAREKLFF. CDR3 in DNA: TGTGCCAGCAGCAATACAGGGGCCAGGGAAAAACTGTTTTTT.